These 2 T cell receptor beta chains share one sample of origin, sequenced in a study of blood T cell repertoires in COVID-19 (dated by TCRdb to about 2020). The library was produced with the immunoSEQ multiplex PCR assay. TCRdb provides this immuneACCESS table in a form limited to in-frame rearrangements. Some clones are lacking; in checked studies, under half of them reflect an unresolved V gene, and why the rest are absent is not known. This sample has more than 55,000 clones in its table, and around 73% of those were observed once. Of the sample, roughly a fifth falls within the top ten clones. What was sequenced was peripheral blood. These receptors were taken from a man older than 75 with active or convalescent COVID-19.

CDR3 in amino acids: CASSESGRPQETQYF. The CDR3 DNA follows: TGCGCCAGCAGTGAGTCGGGCAGGCCCCAAGAGACCCAGTACTTC. The rearrangement links TRBV10-1 to TRBJ2-5, with D unresolved. CDR3 length: 15 amino acids. CDR1 is WNHNN, CDR2 SYGVQD, per germline (reference sequence). The ends were cut back, 0 bases at V and 1 base at J, with 9 bases in the middle.

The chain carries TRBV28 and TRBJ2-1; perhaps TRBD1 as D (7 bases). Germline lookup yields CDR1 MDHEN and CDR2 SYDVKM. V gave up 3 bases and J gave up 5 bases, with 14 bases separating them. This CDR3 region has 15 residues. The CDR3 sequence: CASSLEGALDNEQFF. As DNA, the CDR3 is TGTGCCAGCAGTTTGGAGGGGGCGCTGGACAATGAGCAGTTCTTC.